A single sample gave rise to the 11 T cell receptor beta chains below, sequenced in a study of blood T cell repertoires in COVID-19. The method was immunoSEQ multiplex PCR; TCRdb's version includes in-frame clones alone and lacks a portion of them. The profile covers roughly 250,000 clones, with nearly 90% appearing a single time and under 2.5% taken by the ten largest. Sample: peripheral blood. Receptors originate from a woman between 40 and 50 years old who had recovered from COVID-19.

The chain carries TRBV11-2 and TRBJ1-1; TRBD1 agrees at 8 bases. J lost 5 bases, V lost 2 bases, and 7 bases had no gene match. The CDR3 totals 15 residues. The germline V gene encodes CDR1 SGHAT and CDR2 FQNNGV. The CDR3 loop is CASSLYRGEKTEAFF. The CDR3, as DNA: TGTGCCAGCAGCTTATACAGGGGGGAAAAGACTGAAGCTTTCTTT.

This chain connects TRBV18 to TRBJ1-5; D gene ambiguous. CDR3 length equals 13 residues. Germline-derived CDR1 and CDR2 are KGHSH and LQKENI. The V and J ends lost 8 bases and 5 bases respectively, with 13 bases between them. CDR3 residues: CASSEGKDQPQHF. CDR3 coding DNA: TGTGCCAGCAGTGAGGGAAAGGATCAGCCCCAGCATTTT.

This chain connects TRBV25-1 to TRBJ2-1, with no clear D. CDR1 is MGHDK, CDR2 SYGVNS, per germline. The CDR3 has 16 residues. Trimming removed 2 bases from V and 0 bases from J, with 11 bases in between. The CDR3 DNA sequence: TGTGCCAGCAGTGAAAGTTTCCGGAGCTCCTACAATGAGCAGTTCTTC. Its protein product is CASSESFRSSYNEQFF.

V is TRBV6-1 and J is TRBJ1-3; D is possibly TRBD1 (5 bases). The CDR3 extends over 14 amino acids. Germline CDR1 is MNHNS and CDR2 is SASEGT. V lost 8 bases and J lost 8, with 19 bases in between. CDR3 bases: TGTGCCAGCTGTTCGGAGGGGAGAAAGTACACCATATATTTT. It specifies CASCSEGRKYTIYF.

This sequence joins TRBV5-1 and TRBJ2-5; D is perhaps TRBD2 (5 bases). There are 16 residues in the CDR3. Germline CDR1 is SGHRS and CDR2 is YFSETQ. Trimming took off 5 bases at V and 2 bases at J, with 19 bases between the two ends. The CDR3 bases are TGCGCCAGCAGTCCGGAGAGAGGGCCCATTCAAGAGACCCAGTACTTC. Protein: CASSPERGPIQETQYF.

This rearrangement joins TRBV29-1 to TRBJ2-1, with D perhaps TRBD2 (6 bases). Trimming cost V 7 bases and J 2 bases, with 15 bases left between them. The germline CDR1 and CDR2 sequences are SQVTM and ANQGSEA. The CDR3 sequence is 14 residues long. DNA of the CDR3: TGCAGCGCCCGCGTCGGGGGAGCCTACAATGAGCAGTTCTTC. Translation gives CSARVGGAYNEQFF.

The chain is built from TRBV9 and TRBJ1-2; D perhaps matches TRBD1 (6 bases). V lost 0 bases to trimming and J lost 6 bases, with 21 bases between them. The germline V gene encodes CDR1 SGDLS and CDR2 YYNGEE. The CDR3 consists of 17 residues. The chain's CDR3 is CASSVESRGGRPDGYTF. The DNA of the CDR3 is TGTGCCAGCAGCGTAGAATCGCGGGGGGGGCGCCCAGATGGCTACACCTTC.

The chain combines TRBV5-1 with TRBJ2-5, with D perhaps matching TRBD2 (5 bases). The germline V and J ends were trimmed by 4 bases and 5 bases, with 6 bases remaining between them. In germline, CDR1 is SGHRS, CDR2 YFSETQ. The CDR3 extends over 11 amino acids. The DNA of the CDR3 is TGCGCCAGCAGCCCGGGGGAGACCCAGTACTTC. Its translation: CASSPGETQYF. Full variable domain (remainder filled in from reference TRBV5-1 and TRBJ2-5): KAGVTQTPRYLIKTRGQQVTLSCSPISGHRSVSWYQQTPGQGLQFLFEYFSETQRNKGNFPGRFSGRQFSNSRSEMNVSTLELGDSALYLCASSPGETQYFGPGTRLLVL.

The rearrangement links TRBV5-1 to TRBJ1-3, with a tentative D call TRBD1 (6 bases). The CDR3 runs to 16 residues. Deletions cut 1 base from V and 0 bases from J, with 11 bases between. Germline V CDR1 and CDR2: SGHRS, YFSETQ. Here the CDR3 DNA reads TGCGCCAGCAGCTTGCAGGGGCAGCCCTCTGGAAACACCATATATTTT. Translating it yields CASSLQGQPSGNTIYF.

CDR3 amino acids: CASSLDGGRRNQPQHF. In DNA, the CDR3 is TGTGCCAGCAGCTTAGATGGGGGGAGGCGCAATCAGCCCCAGCATTTT. This chain uses TRBV7-2 with TRBJ1-5, with D possibly being TRBD1 (5 bases). Germline V gives CDR1 SGHTA, CDR2 FQGNSA. This CDR3 contains 16 residues. Between the trimmed V and J ends, which lost 1 base and 2 bases, there was a span of 12 bases.

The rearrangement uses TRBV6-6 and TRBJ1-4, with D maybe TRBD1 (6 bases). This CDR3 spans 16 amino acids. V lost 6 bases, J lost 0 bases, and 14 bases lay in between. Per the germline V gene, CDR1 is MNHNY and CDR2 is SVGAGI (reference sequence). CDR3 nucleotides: TGTGCCAGCAGCTACCGACAGGCCTCAACTAATGAAAAACTGTTTTTT. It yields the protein CASSYRQASTNEKLFF.